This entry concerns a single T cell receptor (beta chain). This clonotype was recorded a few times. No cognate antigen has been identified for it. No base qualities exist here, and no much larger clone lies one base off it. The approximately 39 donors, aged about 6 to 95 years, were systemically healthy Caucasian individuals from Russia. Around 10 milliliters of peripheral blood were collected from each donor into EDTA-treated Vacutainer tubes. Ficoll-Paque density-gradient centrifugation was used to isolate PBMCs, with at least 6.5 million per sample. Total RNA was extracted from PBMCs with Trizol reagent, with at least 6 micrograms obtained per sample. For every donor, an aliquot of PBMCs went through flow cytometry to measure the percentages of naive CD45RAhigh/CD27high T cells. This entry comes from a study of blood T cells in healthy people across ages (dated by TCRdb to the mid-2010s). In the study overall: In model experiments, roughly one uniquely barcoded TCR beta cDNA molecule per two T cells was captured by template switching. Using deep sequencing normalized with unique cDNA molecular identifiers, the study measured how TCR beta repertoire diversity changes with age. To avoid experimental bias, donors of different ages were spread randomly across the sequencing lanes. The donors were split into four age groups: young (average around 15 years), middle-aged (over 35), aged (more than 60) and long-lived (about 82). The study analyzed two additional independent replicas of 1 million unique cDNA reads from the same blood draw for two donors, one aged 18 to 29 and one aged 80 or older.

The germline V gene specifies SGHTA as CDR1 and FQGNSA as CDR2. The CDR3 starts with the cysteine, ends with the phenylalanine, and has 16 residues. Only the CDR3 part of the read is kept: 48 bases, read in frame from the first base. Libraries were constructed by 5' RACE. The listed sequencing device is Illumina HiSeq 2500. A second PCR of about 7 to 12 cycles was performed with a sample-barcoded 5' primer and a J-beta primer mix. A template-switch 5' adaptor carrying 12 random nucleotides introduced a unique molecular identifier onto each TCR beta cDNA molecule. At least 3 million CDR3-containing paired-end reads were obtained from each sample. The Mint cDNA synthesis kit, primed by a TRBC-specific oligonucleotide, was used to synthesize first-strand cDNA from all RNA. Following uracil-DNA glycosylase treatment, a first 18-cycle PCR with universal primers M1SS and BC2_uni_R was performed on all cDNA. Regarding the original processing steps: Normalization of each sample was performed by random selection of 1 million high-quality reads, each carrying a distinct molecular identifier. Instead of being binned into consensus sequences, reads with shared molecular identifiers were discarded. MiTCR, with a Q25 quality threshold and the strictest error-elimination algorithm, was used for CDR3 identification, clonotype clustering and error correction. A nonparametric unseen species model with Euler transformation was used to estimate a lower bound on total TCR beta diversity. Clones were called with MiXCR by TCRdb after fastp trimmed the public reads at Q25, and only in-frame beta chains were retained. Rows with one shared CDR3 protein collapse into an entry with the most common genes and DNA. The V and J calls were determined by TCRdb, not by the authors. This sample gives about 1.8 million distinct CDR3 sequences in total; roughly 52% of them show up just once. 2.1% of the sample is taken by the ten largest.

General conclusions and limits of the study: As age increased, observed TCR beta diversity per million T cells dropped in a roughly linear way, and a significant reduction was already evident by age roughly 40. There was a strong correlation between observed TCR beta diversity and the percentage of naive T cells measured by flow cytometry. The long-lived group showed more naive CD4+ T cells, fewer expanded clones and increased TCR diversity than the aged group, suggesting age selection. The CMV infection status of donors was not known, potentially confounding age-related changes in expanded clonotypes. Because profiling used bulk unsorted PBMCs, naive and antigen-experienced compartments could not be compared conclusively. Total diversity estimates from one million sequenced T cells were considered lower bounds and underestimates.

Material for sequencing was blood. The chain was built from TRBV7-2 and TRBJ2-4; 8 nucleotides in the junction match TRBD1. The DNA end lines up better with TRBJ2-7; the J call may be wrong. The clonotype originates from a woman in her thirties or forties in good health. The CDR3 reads CASSLGRGRASYEQYF. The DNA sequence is TGTGCCAGCAGCTTAGGCAGGGGGCGCGCATCCTACGAGCAGTACTTC.